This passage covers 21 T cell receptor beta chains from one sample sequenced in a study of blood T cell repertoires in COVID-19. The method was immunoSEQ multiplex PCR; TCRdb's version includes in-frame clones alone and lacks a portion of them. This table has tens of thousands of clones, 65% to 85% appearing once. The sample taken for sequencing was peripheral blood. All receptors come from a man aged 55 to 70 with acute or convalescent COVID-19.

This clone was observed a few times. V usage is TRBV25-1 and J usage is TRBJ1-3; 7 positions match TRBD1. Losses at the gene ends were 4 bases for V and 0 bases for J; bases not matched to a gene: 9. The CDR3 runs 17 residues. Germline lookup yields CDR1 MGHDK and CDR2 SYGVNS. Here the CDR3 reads CASSGKTGPHSGNTIYF. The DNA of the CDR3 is TGTGCCAGCAGTGGCAAGACAGGGCCTCACTCTGGAAACACCATATATTTT. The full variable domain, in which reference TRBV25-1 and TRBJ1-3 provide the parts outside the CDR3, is EADIYQTPRYLVIGTGKKITLECSQTMGHDKMYWYQQDPGMELHLIHYSYGVNSTEKGDLSSESTVSRIRTEHFPLTLESARPSHTSQYLCASSGKTGPHSGNTIYFGEGSWLTVV.

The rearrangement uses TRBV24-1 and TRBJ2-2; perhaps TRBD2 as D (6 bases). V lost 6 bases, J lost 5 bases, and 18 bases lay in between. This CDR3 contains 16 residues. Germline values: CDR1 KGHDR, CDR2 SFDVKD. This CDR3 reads CATSQAREERTGELFF. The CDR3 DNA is TGTGCCACCAGTCAAGCCAGGGAGGAAAGAACCGGGGAGCTGTTTTTT.

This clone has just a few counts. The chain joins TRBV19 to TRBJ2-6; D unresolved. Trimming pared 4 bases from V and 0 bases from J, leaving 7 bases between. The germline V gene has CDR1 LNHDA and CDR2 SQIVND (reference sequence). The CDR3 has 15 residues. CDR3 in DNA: TGTGCCAGTAGTAAAGACGGCTCTGGGGCCAACGTCCTGACTTTC. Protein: CASSKDGSGANVLTF.

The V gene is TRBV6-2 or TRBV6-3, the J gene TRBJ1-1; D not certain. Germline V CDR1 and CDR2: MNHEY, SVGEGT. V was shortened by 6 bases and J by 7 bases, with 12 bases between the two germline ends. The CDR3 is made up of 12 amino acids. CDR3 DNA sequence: TGTGCCAGCAGCCGAGCACTCAATGAAGCTTTCTTT. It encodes CASSRALNEAFF.

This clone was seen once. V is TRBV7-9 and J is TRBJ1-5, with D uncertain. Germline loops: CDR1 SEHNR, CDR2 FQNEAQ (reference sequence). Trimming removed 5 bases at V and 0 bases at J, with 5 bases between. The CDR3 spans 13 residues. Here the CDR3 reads CASSLNSNQPQHF. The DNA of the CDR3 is TGTGCCAGCAGCCTTAATAGCAATCAGCCCCAGCATTTT. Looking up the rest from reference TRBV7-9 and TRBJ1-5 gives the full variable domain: DTGVSQNPRHKITKRGQNVTFRCDPISEHNRLYWYRQTLGQGPEFLTYFQNEAQLEKSRLLSDRFSAERPKGSFSTLEIQRTEQGDSAMYLCASSLNSNQPQHFGDGTRLSIL.

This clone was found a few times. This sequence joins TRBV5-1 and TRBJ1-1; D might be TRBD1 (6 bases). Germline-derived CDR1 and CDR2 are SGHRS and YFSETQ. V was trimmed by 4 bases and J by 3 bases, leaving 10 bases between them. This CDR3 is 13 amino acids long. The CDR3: CASSNGQYTEAFF. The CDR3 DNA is TGCGCCAGCAGCAACGGACAGTACACTGAAGCTTTCTTT.

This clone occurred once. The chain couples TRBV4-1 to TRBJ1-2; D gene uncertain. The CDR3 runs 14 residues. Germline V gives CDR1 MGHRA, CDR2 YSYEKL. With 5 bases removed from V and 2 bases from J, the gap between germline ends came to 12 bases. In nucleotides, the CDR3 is TGCGCCAGCAGCGACACCCACAGAAACTATGGCTACACCTTC. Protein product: CASSDTHRNYGYTF.

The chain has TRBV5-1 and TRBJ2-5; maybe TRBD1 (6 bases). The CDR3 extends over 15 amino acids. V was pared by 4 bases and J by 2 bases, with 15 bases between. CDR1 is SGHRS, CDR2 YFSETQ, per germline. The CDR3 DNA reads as TGCGCCAGCAGCGTCCTCGGACAGACACAAGAGACCCAGTACTTC. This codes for CASSVLGQTQETQYF.

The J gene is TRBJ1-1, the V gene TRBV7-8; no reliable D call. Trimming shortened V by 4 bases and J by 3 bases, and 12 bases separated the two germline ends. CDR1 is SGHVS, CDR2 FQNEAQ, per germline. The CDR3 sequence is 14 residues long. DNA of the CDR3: TGTGCCAGCAGCTCTAGGATGTGGGACACTGAAGCTTTCTTT. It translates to CASSSRMWDTEAFF.

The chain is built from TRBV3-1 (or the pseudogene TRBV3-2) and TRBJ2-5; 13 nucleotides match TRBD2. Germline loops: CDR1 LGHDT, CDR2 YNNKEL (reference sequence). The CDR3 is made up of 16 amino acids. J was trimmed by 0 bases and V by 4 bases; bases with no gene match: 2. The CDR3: CASSLGLAGNQETQYF. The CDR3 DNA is TGTGCCAGCAGCCTGGGACTAGCGGGGAACCAAGAGACCCAGTACTTC.

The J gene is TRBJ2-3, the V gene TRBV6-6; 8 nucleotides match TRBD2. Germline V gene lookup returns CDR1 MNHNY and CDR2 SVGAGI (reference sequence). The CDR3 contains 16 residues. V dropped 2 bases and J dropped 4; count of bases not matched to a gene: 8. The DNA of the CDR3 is TGTGCCAGCAGTTACGGGTTAGCGGGGATCGCAGATACGCAGTATTTT. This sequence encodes CASSYGLAGIADTQYF.

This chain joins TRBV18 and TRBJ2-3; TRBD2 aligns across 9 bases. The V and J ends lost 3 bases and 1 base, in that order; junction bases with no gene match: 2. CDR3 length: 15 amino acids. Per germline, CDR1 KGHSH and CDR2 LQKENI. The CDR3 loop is CASSPASGGTDTQYF. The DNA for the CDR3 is TGTGCCAGCTCACCGGCTAGCGGGGGCACAGATACGCAGTATTTT.

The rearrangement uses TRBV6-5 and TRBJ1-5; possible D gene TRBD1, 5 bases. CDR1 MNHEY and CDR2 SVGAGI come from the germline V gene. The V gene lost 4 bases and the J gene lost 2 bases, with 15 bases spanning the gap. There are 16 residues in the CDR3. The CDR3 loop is CASSLRGISGNQPQHF. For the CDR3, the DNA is TGTGCCAGCAGTTTGCGGGGCATAAGTGGCAATCAGCCCCAGCATTTT.

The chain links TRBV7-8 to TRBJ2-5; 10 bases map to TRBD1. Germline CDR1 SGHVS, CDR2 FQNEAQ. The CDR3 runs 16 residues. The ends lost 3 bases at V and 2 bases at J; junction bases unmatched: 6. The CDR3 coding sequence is TGTGCCAGCAGCTTCCGGGACAGGGGTTGGCAAGAGACCCAGTACTTC. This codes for CASSFRDRGWQETQYF.

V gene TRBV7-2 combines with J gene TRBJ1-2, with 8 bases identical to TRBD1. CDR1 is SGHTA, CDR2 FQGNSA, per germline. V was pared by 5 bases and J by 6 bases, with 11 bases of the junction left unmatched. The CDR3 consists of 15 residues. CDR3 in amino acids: CASSTQAGGGDGYTF. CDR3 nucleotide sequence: TGTGCCAGCAGCACCCAAGCAGGGGGCGGGGATGGCTACACCTTC.

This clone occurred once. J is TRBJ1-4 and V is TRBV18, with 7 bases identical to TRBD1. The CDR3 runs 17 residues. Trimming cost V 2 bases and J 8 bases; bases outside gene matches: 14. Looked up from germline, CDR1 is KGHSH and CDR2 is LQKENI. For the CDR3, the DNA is TGTGCCAGCTCACCAAGCTACTCAGACAGGGAAGGAGAAAAACTGTTTTTT. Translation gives CASSPSYSDREGEKLFF.

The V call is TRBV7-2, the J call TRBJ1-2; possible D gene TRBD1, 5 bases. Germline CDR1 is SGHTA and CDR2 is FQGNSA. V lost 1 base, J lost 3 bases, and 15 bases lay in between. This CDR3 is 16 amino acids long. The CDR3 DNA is TGTGCCAGCAGCTTAGGTCTATGGGGCGTTGACTATGGCTACACCTTC. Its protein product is CASSLGLWGVDYGYTF.

Here the CDR3 reads CASSKGQDLANYGYTF. The CDR3 DNA follows: TGTGCCAGCAGTAAAGGACAGGATTTAGCTAACTATGGCTACACCTTC. The rearrangement joins TRBV28 to TRBJ1-2; TRBD1 aligns across 7 bases. CDR1 is MDHEN and CDR2 is SYDVKM in the germline V gene. V lost 5 bases, J lost 0 bases, and 9 bases stayed unmatched. This CDR3 has 16 amino acids.

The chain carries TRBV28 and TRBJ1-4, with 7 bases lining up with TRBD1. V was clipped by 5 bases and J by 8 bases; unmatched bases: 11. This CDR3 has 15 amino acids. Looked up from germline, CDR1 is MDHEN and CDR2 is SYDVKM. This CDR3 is CASSPRDSSWEKLFF. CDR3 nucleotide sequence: TGTGCCAGCAGTCCCCGGGACAGTAGTTGGGAAAAACTGTTTTTT.

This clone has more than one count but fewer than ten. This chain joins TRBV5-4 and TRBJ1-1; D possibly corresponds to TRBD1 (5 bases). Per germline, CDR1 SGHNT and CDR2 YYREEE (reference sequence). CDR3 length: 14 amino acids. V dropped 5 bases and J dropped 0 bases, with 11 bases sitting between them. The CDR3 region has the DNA TGTGCCAGCAGTGGGTCGACAGTGAACACTGAAGCTTTCTTT. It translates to CASSGSTVNTEAFF.

The CDR3 protein is CASRDGPGAQHF. DNA for the CDR3: TGTGCCAGCAGAGATGGACCGGGGGCCCAGCATTTT. J is TRBJ1-5 and V is TRBV12-3 or TRBV12-4, with a tentative D call TRBD1 (5 bases). Trimming removed 6 bases at V and 11 bases at J, with 14 bases between. The CDR3 is made up of 12 amino acids.